One sample yielded the 22 T cell receptor beta chains listed below, sequenced in a study of CD8 T cells in ankylosing spondylitis. Study-level points and caveats: The study identified a TCR beta motif of several highly homologous variants that appeared characteristic of ankylosing spondylitis blood.

Using its own MiXCR run on the 5' RACE reads, TCRdb lists one record per CDR3 protein. The data contain about 400,000 distinct CDR3 sequences, approximately 20% of them singletons. These TCRs' antigens remain unknown. Sequencing was performed on blood, either unsorted or a sorted T cell fraction (not recorded which). The receptors were gathered from a male donor with ankylosing spondylitis.

The chain has TRBV12-3 or TRBV12-4 and TRBJ2-1, with 10 bases matching TRBD2. The CDR3 has 14 amino acids. Germline trimming cut 7 bases from V and 7 bases from J; bases unmatched to any gene: 7. The chain's CDR3 is CASTPSGSKNEQFF. CDR3 in DNA: TGTGCCAGCACCCCTAGCGGGAGTAAGAATGAGCAGTTCTTC.

This clonotype was recorded a few times. V and J are TRBV27 and TRBJ2-7; 8 bases are a match to TRBD2. Per the germline V gene, CDR1 is MNHEY and CDR2 is SMNVEV (reference sequence). This CDR3 spans 16 amino acids. V was pared by 6 bases and J by 0 bases, with 10 bases of the junction left unmatched. The CDR3 reads CASSPLLAAGSYEQYF. CDR3 bases: TGTGCCAGCAGCCCCTTACTAGCGGCGGGCTCCTACGAGCAGTACTTC.

Only a few counts were recorded for this clonotype. This chain joins TRBV28 and TRBJ2-7; tentative D call: TRBD2 (5 bases). The CDR3 is made up of 13 amino acids. The germline CDR1 and CDR2 sequences are MDHEN and SYDVKM. The V end lost 3 bases, the J end lost 2 bases, and 8 bases lay between the germline ends. CDR3: CASSLEVPYEQYF. The CDR3 coding sequence is TGTGCCAGCAGTTTGGAGGTTCCCTACGAGCAGTACTTC.

This clonotype has just one count. The CDR3 nucleotides read TGTGCCAGCAGTGTCCCACTAGCTTACGAGCAGTACTTC. Protein sequence: CASSVPLAYEQYF. The chain couples TRBV2 to TRBJ2-7, with D possibly TRBD2 on 6 matching bases. Trimming left V 4 bases short and J 4 bases short, with 11 bases between. The CDR3 consists of 13 residues. The V gene's germline CDR1 is SNHLY and CDR2 FYNNEI.

This clonotype was counted only a few times. The chain uses TRBV27 and TRBJ2-7; 7 bases map to TRBD2. Germline CDR1 reads MNHEY; CDR2 reads SMNVEV (reference sequence). J lost 2 bases, V lost 3 bases, and 4 bases had no gene match. CDR3 length: 14 residues. CDR3 nucleotide sequence: TGTGCCAGCAGTTTGCGTCGGGGGGCCTACGAGCAGTACTTC. As protein: CASSLRRGAYEQYF.

This clonotype showed up many times. The chain combines TRBV12-3 or TRBV12-4 with TRBJ2-7; 10 nucleotides agree with TRBD2. The CDR3 consists of 14 residues. V shed 8 bases, J shed 2 bases, and the junction held 6 bases outside the gene matches. The CDR3 DNA is TGTGCCAGCGAGACCAGCGGGGGGGCCTACGAGCAGTACTTC. The encoded protein is CASETSGGAYEQYF.

The chain employs TRBV5-6 and TRBJ2-5; D gene unclear. This CDR3 contains 13 residues. V was clipped by 1 base and J by 2 bases, with 6 bases between them. Germline CDR1 is SGHDT and CDR2 is YYEEEE. For the CDR3, the DNA is TGTGCCAGCAGCTTGACAGAGCAAGAGACCCAGTACTTC. Protein sequence: CASSLTEQETQYF.

This clonotype occurred a few times. The chain is built from TRBV29-1 and TRBJ2-7; TRBD1 or TRBD2 may be the D gene (5 bases each). The germline V gene encodes CDR1 SQVTM and CDR2 ANQGSEA. V gave up 4 bases and J gave up 2 bases, with 15 bases separating them. The CDR3 has 14 residues. The CDR3 coding sequence is TGCAGCGTTGCCCTGGGGACCCCGCCCTACGAGCAGTACTTC. Its protein product is CSVALGTPPYEQYF.

The chain combines TRBV5-6 with TRBJ1-5, with 7 bases matching TRBD1. Unmatched junction bases numbered 11, after V lost 5 bases and J lost 3 bases. Germline CDR1 reads SGHDT; CDR2 reads YYEEEE. There are 16 residues in the CDR3. In nucleotides, the CDR3 is TGTGCCAGCAGTCGTAGACAGGGCAAGACCAATCAGCCCCAGCATTTT. Its protein product is CASSRRQGKTNQPQHF.

This chain joins TRBV12-3 or TRBV12-4 and TRBJ2-7; D is perhaps TRBD1 or TRBD2 (5 bases each). Between the trimmed V and J ends, which lost 6 bases and 3 bases, there was a span of 15 bases. The CDR3 is 14 residues long. For the CDR3, the DNA is TGTGCCAGCAGGGCCGGGACCTGGAACTACGAGCAGTACTTC. Translated, it gives CASRAGTWNYEQYF.

V gene TRBV11-2 combines with J gene TRBJ2-1; the match to TRBD2 covers 7 bases. Germline-derived CDR1 and CDR2 are SGHAT and FQNNGV. The CDR3 length is 16 residues. V lost 6 bases and J lost 6; bases outside the gene matches: 14. CDR3: CASSRPISGWGNEQFF. The CDR3 DNA reads TGTGCCAGCAGTCGGCCCATTAGCGGGTGGGGCAATGAGCAGTTCTTC.

The rearrangement links TRBV12-3 or TRBV12-4 to TRBJ2-5; D is possibly TRBD1 or TRBD2 (5 bases each). The CDR3 totals 13 residues. The ends were cut back, 6 bases at V and 5 bases at J, with 13 bases in the middle. For the CDR3, the DNA is TGTGCCAGCAGGGGACCGTCTGTGGAGACCCAGTACTTC. The encoded protein is CASRGPSVETQYF.

This clonotype came up a few times. The chain uses TRBV6-6 and TRBJ1-2; 7 nucleotides align to TRBD1. In germline, CDR1 is MNHNY, CDR2 SVGAGI (reference sequence). V lost 5 bases and J lost 4; bases outside the gene matches: 1. This CDR3 is 12 amino acids long. The CDR3 sequence: CASSRTGYGYTF. Here the CDR3 DNA reads TGTGCCAGCAGTAGGACAGGCTATGGCTACACCTTC.

As DNA, the CDR3 is TGTGCCATCAGTGAGTCAGGCGGGGGCGGGAATTCACCCCTCCACTTT. This sequence encodes CAISESGGGGNSPLHF. This chain connects TRBV10-3 to TRBJ1-6, with TRBD1 as a possible D gene (6 bases). The V end was cut by 0 bases, the J end by 7 bases, with 13 bases between. Germline values: CDR1 ENHRY, CDR2 SYGVKD. The CDR3 has 16 residues.

There are many counts of this clonotype. This sequence joins TRBV6-1 and TRBJ1-5; D remains ambiguous. CDR1 is MNHNS, CDR2 SASEGT, per germline. CDR3 length equals 14 residues. Trimming pared 5 bases from V and 3 bases from J, leaving 11 bases between. The CDR3 here is CASSLHGNNQPQHF. Written as DNA, the CDR3 is TGTGCCAGCAGTCTCCACGGGAACAATCAGCCCCAGCATTTT.

The chain is built from TRBV29-1 and TRBJ2-1; D possibly matches TRBD1 or TRBD2 (5 bases each). CDR1 SQVTM and CDR2 ANQGSEA come from the germline V gene. The V end lost 3 bases, the J end lost 6 bases, and 12 bases lay between the germline ends. The CDR3 runs 13 residues. The CDR3: CSVEGWGSNEQFF. Here the CDR3 DNA reads TGCAGCGTTGAGGGGTGGGGGTCCAATGAGCAGTTCTTC.

This clonotype was detected a few times. The rearrangement joins TRBV9 to TRBJ2-7; possible D gene TRBD2, 5 bases. CDR1 and CDR2 from the germline V gene are SGDLS and YYNGEE. V was shortened by 2 bases and J by 3 bases, with 9 bases between the two germline ends. The CDR3 extends over 13 amino acids. CDR3 sequence: CASSVDEGYEQYF. The CDR3 region has the DNA TGTGCCAGCAGCGTGGATGAGGGCTACGAGCAGTACTTC.

This clonotype was detected only a few times. V and J are TRBV28 and TRBJ1-3; 7 nucleotides line up with TRBD1. Germline V lookup: CDR1 MDHEN, CDR2 SYDVKM. The CDR3 has 11 amino acids. J gave up 8 bases and V 7 bases, and 2 bases lay outside the gene matches. CDR3 protein: CASKTGYTIYF. CDR3 bases: TGTGCCAGCAAGACAGGGTACACCATATATTTT.

This clonotype was counted a few times. J is TRBJ1-6 and V is TRBV7-9; the D is unclear. V was clipped by 3 bases and J by 13 bases, with 10 bases between them. Germline values: CDR1 SEHNR, CDR2 FQNEAQ (reference sequence). The CDR3 is 12 residues long. The CDR3 DNA is TGTGCCAGCAGCTTTGGGGTCTCTCCCCTCCACTTT. Translated, it gives CASSFGVSPLHF.

The V and J genes are TRBV12-3 or TRBV12-4 and TRBJ2-3; 11 positions agree with TRBD2. The CDR3 has 18 residues. With 5 bases clipped from V and 0 bases from J, the junction kept 10 bases outside the gene matches. The CDR3 coding sequence is TGTGCCAGCAGTATACCGGGACTAGCGGCCTCTAGCACAGATACGCAGTATTTT. It specifies CASSIPGLAASSTDTQYF.

The V gene is TRBV4-2, the J gene TRBJ2-5, with TRBD2 matching 16 bases. This CDR3 comprises 21 residues. Looked up from germline, CDR1 is LGHNA and CDR2 is YNFKEQ. V trimming: 1 base; J trimming: 4 bases; junction bases outside the gene matches: 15. The CDR3 coding sequence is TGTGCCAGCAGCCAAGTTCCCCCGGGACTAGCGGGAGGGCCCAGGCTAGAGACCCAGTACTTC. Residues: CASSQVPPGLAGGPRLETQYF.

The chain joins TRBV20-1 to TRBJ2-7; 8 positions match TRBD1. Germline V gives CDR1 DFQATT, CDR2 SNEGSKA (reference sequence). The V gene end was trimmed by 7 bases and the J gene end by 0 bases; junction bases not matched to a gene: 5. The CDR3 length is 13 residues. CDR3 in DNA: TGCAGTGGCGGGACAGGCGCCTCCTACGAGCAGTACTTC. Protein product: CSGGTGASYEQYF.